This T cell receptor (beta chain) derives from a study of memory CD4+ T cells and cytomegalovirus serostatus. About the research overall: Of the healthy Belgian adults, 9 were CMV seropositive and about 24 seronegative. Study findings and constraints: CD4+ memory repertoires contained about two fifths of the 164 reported CMV TCRbeta sequences.

Under the authors' procedure: After removing out-of-frame reads, 2 million to 2.5 million distinct TCRbeta sequences remained. The data were produced by immunoSEQ multiplex PCR, yet TCRdb's version contains in-frame clones alone and is incomplete. V and J calls and clone size are given by that table; D and trimming were obtained from the DNA. The repertoire holds 40,000 or so clones, with about three quarters as singletons. As to this clone: Its antigen is not known.

Single viable CD3+CD4+CD8-CD45RO+ cells were sorted as the memory CD4+ T cells. The ends were cut back, 0 bases at V and 1 base at J, with 9 bases in the middle. This CDR3 is built from 15 residues. The V gene's germline CDR1 is SEHNR and CDR2 FQNEAQ (reference sequence). Sequenced material: memory CD4+ T cells from blood. This chain uses TRBV7-9 with TRBJ2-5, with D unclear. This sequence originates from an adult in good health and CMV-seronegative. CDR3 protein: CASSLAVAIQETQYF. In DNA, the CDR3 is TGTGCCAGCAGCTTAGCGGTCGCCATCCAAGAGACCCAGTACTTC. The whole variable domain, remainder taken from reference TRBV7-9 and TRBJ2-5, is DTGVSQNPRHKITKRGQNVTFRCDPISEHNRLYWYRQTLGQGPEFLTYFQNEAQLEKSRLLSDRFSAERPKGSFSTLEIQRTEQGDSAMYLCASSLAVAIQETQYFGPGTRLLVL.